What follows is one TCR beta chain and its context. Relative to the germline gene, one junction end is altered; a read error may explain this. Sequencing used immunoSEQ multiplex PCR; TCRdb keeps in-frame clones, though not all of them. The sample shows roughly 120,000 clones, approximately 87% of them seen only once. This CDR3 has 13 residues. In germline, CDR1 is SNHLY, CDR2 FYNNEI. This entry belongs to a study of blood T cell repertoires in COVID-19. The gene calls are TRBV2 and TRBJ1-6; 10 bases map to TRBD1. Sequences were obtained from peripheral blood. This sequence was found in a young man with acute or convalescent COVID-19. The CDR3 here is CASGDRGLSPLHF. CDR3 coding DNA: TGTGCCAGCGGTGACAGGGGGCTTTCACCCCTCCACTTT.